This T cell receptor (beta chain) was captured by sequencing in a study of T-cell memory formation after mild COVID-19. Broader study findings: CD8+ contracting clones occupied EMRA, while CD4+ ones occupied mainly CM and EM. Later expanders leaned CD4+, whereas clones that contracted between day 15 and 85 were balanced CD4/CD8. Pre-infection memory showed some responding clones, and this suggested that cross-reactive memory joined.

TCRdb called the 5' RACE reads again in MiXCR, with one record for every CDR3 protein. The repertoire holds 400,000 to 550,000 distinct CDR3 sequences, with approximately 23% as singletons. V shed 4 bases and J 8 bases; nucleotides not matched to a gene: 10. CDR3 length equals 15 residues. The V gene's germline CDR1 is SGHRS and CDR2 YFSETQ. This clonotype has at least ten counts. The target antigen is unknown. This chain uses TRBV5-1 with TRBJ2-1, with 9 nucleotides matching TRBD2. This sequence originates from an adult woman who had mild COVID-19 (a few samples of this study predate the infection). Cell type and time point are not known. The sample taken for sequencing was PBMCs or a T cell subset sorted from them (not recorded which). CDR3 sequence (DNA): TGCGCCAGCAGCCAGGATAGCGGGAGTTGGTATGAGCAGTTCTTC. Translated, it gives CASSQDSGSWYEQFF.